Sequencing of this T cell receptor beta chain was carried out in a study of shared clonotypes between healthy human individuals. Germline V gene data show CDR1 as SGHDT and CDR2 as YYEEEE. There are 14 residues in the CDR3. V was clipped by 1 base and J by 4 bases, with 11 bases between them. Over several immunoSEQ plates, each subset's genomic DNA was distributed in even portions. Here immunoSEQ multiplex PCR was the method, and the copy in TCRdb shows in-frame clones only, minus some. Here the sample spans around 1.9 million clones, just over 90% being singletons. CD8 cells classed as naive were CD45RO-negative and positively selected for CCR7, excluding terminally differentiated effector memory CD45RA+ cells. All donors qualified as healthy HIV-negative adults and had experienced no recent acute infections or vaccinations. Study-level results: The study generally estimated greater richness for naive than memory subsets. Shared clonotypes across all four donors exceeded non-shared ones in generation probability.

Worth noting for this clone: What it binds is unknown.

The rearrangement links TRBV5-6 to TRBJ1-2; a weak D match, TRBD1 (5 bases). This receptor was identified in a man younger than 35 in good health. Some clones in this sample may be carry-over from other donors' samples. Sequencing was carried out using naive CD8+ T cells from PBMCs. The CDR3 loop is CASSLYWGGYGYTF. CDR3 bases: TGTGCCAGCAGCTTGTATTGGGGGGGCTATGGCTACACCTTC.